What follows are 24 T cell receptor beta chains derived from one specimen sequenced in a study of beta chain features in type 1 diabetes. Reverse transcription of all isolated RNA meant that expressed TCRB transcripts were sequenced. The assay was immunoSEQ multiplex PCR, and TCRdb's table has in-frame clones only and misses some. Among some 900,000 clones listed, 17% were seen once. The source material was naive CD4+ T cells from blood. These receptors were obtained from a woman aged 18-29 years in good health.

The sample holds a few counts of this clone. The chain combines TRBV19 with TRBJ2-1, with a tentative D call TRBD2 (5 bases). CDR1 and CDR2 (germline): LNHDA, SQIVND (reference sequence). The CDR3 loop spans 15 amino acids. V lost 7 bases, J lost 0 bases, and 13 bases lay in between. CDR3 residues: CASNPGGSSYNEQFF. CDR3 DNA sequence: TGTGCCAGTAATCCCGGTGGGAGCTCCTACAATGAGCAGTTCTTC.

This clone has just a few counts. This sequence joins TRBV2 and TRBJ1-2, with TRBD1 matching 7 bases. From germline, CDR1 is SNHLY and CDR2 FYNNEI. After removal of 6 bases from V and 4 bases from J, the junction contained 8 bases not matched to a gene. The CDR3 is 14 amino acids. The CDR3 reads CASSPDRDIYGYTF. The CDR3 region has the DNA TGTGCCAGCAGCCCAGACAGGGACATCTATGGCTACACCTTC.

This clone was picked up a small number of times. This rearrangement joins TRBV6-5 to TRBJ1-2; D unclear. The CDR3 consists of 14 residues. Germline values: CDR1 MNHEY, CDR2 SVGAGI. Deletions cut 0 bases from V and 4 bases from J, with 9 bases between. The CDR3 reads CASSYSWEGYGYTF. In DNA, the CDR3 is TGTGCCAGCAGTTACTCGTGGGAAGGCTATGGCTACACCTTC.

This clone came up a few times. V usage is TRBV6-5 and J usage is TRBJ2-3; tentatively, D is TRBD1 or TRBD2 (6 bases each). The germline CDR1 and CDR2 sequences are MNHEY and SVGAGI. V lost 6 bases and J 1 base, leaving 14 bases between the germline ends. The CDR3 length is 15 residues. CDR3 protein: CASSQGRGRTDTQYF. For the CDR3, the DNA is TGTGCCAGCAGCCAGGGACGGGGGCGCACAGATACGCAGTATTTT.

This clone was seen a few times. The chain couples TRBV28 to TRBJ2-7; D not certain. This CDR3 region has 14 residues. The V gene's germline CDR1 is MDHEN and CDR2 SYDVKM. V was clipped by 5 bases and J by 1 base, with 12 bases between them. CDR3 sequence (DNA): TGTGCCAGCAGTCAGACCGGAAGGTCCTACGAGCAGTACTTC. It yields the protein CASSQTGRSYEQYF.

This clone was observed a few times. The rearrangement joins TRBV5-6 to TRBJ1-2; D gene uncertain. The V end lost 0 bases, the J end lost 6 bases, and 9 bases lay between the germline ends. Germline V gives CDR1 SGHDT, CDR2 YYEEEE. The CDR3 sequence is 13 residues long. The CDR3 region is CASSLGRKNGYTF. In DNA form, the CDR3 reads TGTGCCAGCAGCTTGGGCAGGAAAAATGGCTACACCTTC.

This clone was detected a few times. This chain connects TRBV5-6 to TRBJ2-3; D gene uncertain. CDR3 size: 13 residues. The germline CDR1 and CDR2 sequences are SGHDT and YYEEEE. The V and J ends lost 8 bases and 0 bases respectively, with 10 bases between them. The CDR3 DNA reads as TGTGCCAGTAAAACGATAAGCACAGATACGCAGTATTTT. It encodes CASKTISTDTQYF.

This clone was seen only a few times. The chain combines TRBV6-5 with TRBJ1-1; maybe TRBD1 (5 bases). Per the germline V gene, CDR1 is MNHEY and CDR2 is SVGAGI. This CDR3 spans 14 amino acids. The V gene lost 2 bases and the J gene lost 1 base, with 8 bases spanning the gap. The chain's CDR3 is CASSYATGNTEAFF. CDR3 nucleotides: TGTGCCAGCAGTTACGCCACAGGGAACACTGAAGCTTTCTTT.

This clone was counted only a few times. The CDR3 here is CASSLGQGVGETQYF. The CDR3 nucleotides read TGTGCCAGCAGCTTAGGACAGGGAGTCGGGGAGACCCAGTACTTC. The chain couples TRBV7-2 to TRBJ2-5; 7 bases are a match to TRBD1. From germline, CDR1 is SGHTA and CDR2 FQGNSA. The V and J ends lost 1 base and 5 bases, in that order; junction bases with no gene match: 7. There are 15 residues in the CDR3.

This chain uses TRBV18 with TRBJ1-4; no clear D gene. V gave up 1 base and J gave up 0 bases, with 9 bases separating them. This CDR3 region has 16 residues. Germline CDR1 and CDR2: KGHSH and LQKENI. CDR3 amino acids: CASSPRAESTNEKLFF. CDR3 nucleotide sequence: TGTGCCAGCTCACCACGGGCAGAGTCAACTAATGAAAAACTGTTTTTT. Full variable domain (rest looked up from reference TRBV18 and TRBJ1-4): NAGVMQNPRHLVRRRGQEARLRCSPMKGHSHVYWYRQLPEEGLKFMVYLQKENIIDESGMPKERFSAEFPKEGPSILRIQQVVRGDSAAYFCASSPRAESTNEKLFFGSGTQLSVL.

The chain carries TRBV7-3 and TRBJ2-5, with D maybe TRBD2 (6 bases). The length of the CDR3 is 14 residues. Germline CDR1 is SGHTA and CDR2 is FQGTGA. V was shortened by 1 base and J by 4 bases, with 10 bases between the two germline ends. The CDR3, as DNA: TGTGCCAGCAGCTTAATGGCTAGCGTAGAGACCCAGTACTTC. Translated, it gives CASSLMASVETQYF.

The table lists this clone with a few counts. The chain joins TRBV5-1 to TRBJ2-3; a weak D match, TRBD2 (7 bases). The CDR3 totals 15 residues. V dropped 0 bases and J dropped 4 bases, with 12 bases sitting between them. Per the germline V gene, CDR1 is SGHRS and CDR2 is YFSETQ. The CDR3 sequence: CASSLARGAPDTQYF. DNA for the CDR3: TGCGCCAGCAGCTTGGCCCGGGGGGCGCCAGATACGCAGTATTTT.

This clone was seen a few times. The DNA of the CDR3 is TGTGCCAGCAGCTTAGTTTGGGGGACTAGTTACTACGAGCAGTACTTC. This encodes CASSLVWGTSYYEQYF. The rearrangement joins TRBV7-8 to TRBJ2-7; 8 bases fit TRBD2. Per germline, CDR1 SGHVS and CDR2 FQNEAQ. The CDR3 is 16 amino acids. V shed 1 base and J 3 bases; nucleotides not matched to a gene: 8.

This clone was seen a handful of times. V gene TRBV7-6 combines with J gene TRBJ2-5; 12 bases agree with TRBD1. V was clipped by 2 bases and J by 4 bases; unmatched bases: 11. The germline V gene has CDR1 SGHVS and CDR2 FNYEAQ. The CDR3 runs to 18 residues. CDR3 loop: CASSLTPPGTGGLETQYF. The CDR3 bases are TGTGCCAGCAGCTTAACTCCGCCCGGGACAGGGGGCTTAGAGACCCAGTACTTC. The whole variable domain, remainder taken from reference TRBV7-6 and TRBJ2-5, is GAGVSQSPRYKVTKRGQDVALRCDPISGHVSLYWYRQALGQGPEFLTYFNYEAQQDKSGLPNDRFSAERPEGSISTLTIQRTEQRDSAMYRCASSLTPPGTGGLETQYFGPGTRLLVL.

The rearrangement joins TRBV11-2 to TRBJ2-3; 7 bases are shared with TRBD1. Unmatched junction bases numbered 7, after V lost 5 bases and J lost 5 bases. Looked up from germline, CDR1 is SGHAT and CDR2 is FQNNGV. CDR3 size: 14 residues. In DNA, the CDR3 is TGTGCCAGCAGCAGGGACAGACATGGAGATACGCAGTATTTT. Translating it yields CASSRDRHGDTQYF.

The chain has TRBV5-5 and TRBJ2-7; TRBD2 agrees at 8 bases. The CDR3 extends over 17 amino acids. The J segment lost 4 bases and the V segment lost 2 bases, leaving 14 bases of the junction unmatched. Germline CDR1 and CDR2: SGHKS and YYEKEE (reference sequence). The CDR3 bases are TGTGCCAGCAGCTTTGCGGCAGGGAGCGGGAGTGGTTACGAGCAGTACTTC. Encoded protein: CASSFAAGSGSGYEQYF.

This sequence joins TRBV7-9 and TRBJ2-2, with 12 bases lining up with TRBD2. The CDR3 length is 18 residues. J gave up 0 bases and V 3 bases, and 5 bases lay outside the gene matches. CDR1 and CDR2 (germline): SEHNR, FQNEAQ (reference sequence). CDR3 DNA: TGTGCCAGCAGCTTCAGACTAGCGGGGGACGCGAACACCGGGGAGCTGTTTTTT. Protein: CASSFRLAGDANTGELFF.

This clone has a single count. V usage is TRBV6-5 and J usage is TRBJ2-5; 7 bases match TRBD1. The CDR3 extends over 14 amino acids. Germline values: CDR1 MNHEY, CDR2 SVGAGI. Trimming removed 2 bases from V and 5 bases from J; junction bases left unmatched: 5. The CDR3 DNA is TGTGCCAGCAGTTACAGTTTCAGGGGGGAGACCCAGTACTTC. This translates into CASSYSFRGETQYF.

This clone was recorded a few times. The chain couples TRBV6-6 to TRBJ2-7, with 9 positions matching TRBD1. Trimming at V came to 6 bases and at J to 4 bases, leaving 4 bases not matched to a gene. CDR3 length equals 13 residues. The germline CDR1 and CDR2 sequences are MNHNY and SVGAGI (reference sequence). CDR3 nucleotide sequence: TGTGCCAGCAGGGACAGGGGAAGGTACGAGCAGTACTTC. It codes for CASRDRGRYEQYF.

The V and J genes are TRBV7-9 and TRBJ2-4; the D gene could be TRBD1 or TRBD2 (5 bases each). The length of the CDR3 is 15 residues. V lost 1 base and J 2 bases, leaving 9 bases between the germline ends. Germline V gives CDR1 SEHNR, CDR2 FQNEAQ (reference sequence). The CDR3 coding sequence is TGTGCCAGCAGCTTAGGAGGGGCTTCCAAAAACATTCAGTACTTC. Amino acids: CASSLGGASKNIQYF. The full variable domain, completed using reference TRBV7-9 and TRBJ2-4, is DTGVSQNPRHKITKRGQNVTFRCDPISEHNRLYWYRQTLGQGPEFLTYFQNEAQLEKSRLLSDRFSAERPKGSFSTLEIQRTEQGDSAMYLCASSLGGASKNIQYFGAGTRLSVL.

This chain connects TRBV5-1 to TRBJ2-2, with D uncertain. Trimming took off 1 base at V and 1 base at J, with 5 bases between the two ends. Germline values: CDR1 SGHRS, CDR2 YFSETQ. The CDR3 extends over 14 amino acids. As DNA, the CDR3 is TGCGCCAGCAGCTTGCCCGAGAACACCGGGGAGCTGTTTTTT. This sequence encodes CASSLPENTGELFF.

In its sample, this clone was seen a few times. The genes are TRBV4-2 and TRBJ2-3; tentatively, D is TRBD1 (6 bases). V was shortened by 1 base and J by 3 bases, with 11 bases between the two germline ends. The CDR3 loop spans 15 amino acids. Germline loops: CDR1 LGHNA, CDR2 YNFKEQ. CDR3: CASSQADRLTDTQYF. CDR3 sequence (DNA): TGTGCCAGCAGCCAAGCTGACAGGTTGACAGATACGCAGTATTTT.

The gene calls are TRBV7-2 and TRBJ2-5; possibly TRBD1 or TRBD2 for D (6 bases each). The end of the DNA fits TRBJ2-7 better, so the J call may be wrong. Looked up from germline, CDR1 is SGHTA and CDR2 is FQGNSA. The CDR3 consists of 14 residues. The CDR3: CASSREGGPYEQYF. The DNA for the CDR3 is TGTGCCAGCAGCCGCGAAGGGGGGCCCTACGAGCAGTACTTC.

This clone was counted a few times. The CDR3 region is CASSPPRTSYNEQFF. The CDR3 DNA reads as TGTGCCAGCTCACCACCACGGACTAGCTACAATGAGCAGTTCTTC. The chain uses TRBV18 and TRBJ2-1, with 7 positions matching TRBD2. The CDR3 sequence is 15 residues long. Germline V gene lookup returns CDR1 KGHSH and CDR2 LQKENI. V trimming: 0 bases; J trimming: 3 bases; junction bases outside the gene matches: 2.